This TCR beta chain appears in the sequencing data of a study of T-cell reconstitution after alpha-beta-depleted transplantation in children. Study-wide results and limits: Surviving recipient cells, namely T cells and thymic progenitors, were the source of high day-60 TCRbeta diversity in some patients. Expanded clones from the graft, numbering several hundred, reportedly supplied alpha-beta T cells about two months after transplant. A year had passed since transplant, and T-cell counts and diversity by then came mostly from newly produced T cells.

This clonotype was recorded at least ten times. Antigen specificity is unknown. Unique molecular identifiers were incorporated when the TCRbeta library was constructed. From the PCR reads, TCRdb called clonotypes with MiXCR, one entry per CDR3 protein. The top ten hold around 38% of the sample, which has under 35,000 distinct CDR3 sequences, roughly a sixth seen once. Per germline, CDR1 MNHEY and CDR2 SMNVEV (reference sequence). V lost 5 bases and J lost 2, with 10 bases in between. CDR3 length: 13 amino acids. V usage is TRBV27 and J usage is TRBJ2-7; D is possibly TRBD2 (6 bases). Here the sequenced sample was PBMCs, mostly from graft donor cells, taken 60 days after TCRalphabeta/CD19-depleted stem cell transplant. The TCR was taken from a male patient between 2 and 9 years old who had a stem cell transplant for acute lymphoblastic leukemia, so the T cells may come from the graft donor. CDR3 sequence (DNA): TGTGCCAGCAGTGTTAGCGGTACCTACGAGCAGTACTTC. Its translation: CASSVSGTYEQYF.